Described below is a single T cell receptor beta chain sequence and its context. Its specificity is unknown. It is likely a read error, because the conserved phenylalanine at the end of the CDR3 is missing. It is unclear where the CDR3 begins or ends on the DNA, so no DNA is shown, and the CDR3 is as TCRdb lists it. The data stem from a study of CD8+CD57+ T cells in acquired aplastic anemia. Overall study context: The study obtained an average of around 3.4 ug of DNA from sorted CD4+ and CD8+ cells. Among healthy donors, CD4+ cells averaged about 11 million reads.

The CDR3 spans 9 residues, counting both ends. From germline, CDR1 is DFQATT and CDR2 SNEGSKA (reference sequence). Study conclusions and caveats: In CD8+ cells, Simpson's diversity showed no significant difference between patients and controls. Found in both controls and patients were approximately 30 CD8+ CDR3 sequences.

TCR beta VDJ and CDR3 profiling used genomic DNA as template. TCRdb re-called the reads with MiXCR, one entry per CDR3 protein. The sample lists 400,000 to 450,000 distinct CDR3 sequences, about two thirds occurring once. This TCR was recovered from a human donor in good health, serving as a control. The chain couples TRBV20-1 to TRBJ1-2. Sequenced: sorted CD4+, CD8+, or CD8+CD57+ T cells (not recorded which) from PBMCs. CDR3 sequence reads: CSASDAYGD.